The next 9 T cell receptor beta chains were all read from a single sample in a study of control samples from healthy donors and cancer patients. Produced via immunoSEQ multiplex PCR; TCRdb's table is partial and in-frame only. The profile shows fewer than 110,000 clones, 80% to 90% of them singletons. Material for sequencing was PBMCs. These receptors came from a man aged 55 to 70 with lung cancer.

This clone was observed a handful of times. The genes are TRBV13 and TRBJ2-1; 10 bases are a match to TRBD2. The CDR3 has 16 residues. The V and J ends lost 0 bases and 5 bases, in that order; junction bases with no gene match: 4. Germline CDR1 PRHDT, CDR2 FYEKMQ (reference sequence). CDR3: CASSLGQAGGNNEQFF. As DNA, the CDR3 is TGTGCCAGCAGCTTAGGCCAAGCGGGGGGGAACAATGAGCAGTTCTTC.

CDR3 nucleotide sequence: TGTGCCAGCAGCTTAGATGGGGGGTCCAAAGGTTCACCCCTCCACTTT. Its translation is CASSLDGGSKGSPLHF. V is TRBV11-3 and J is TRBJ1-6; D may be TRBD1 (5 bases). Trimming took off 0 bases at V and 9 bases at J, with 15 bases between the two ends. This CDR3 contains 16 residues. CDR1 is SGHNT, CDR2 YENEEA, per germline.

The chain recombines TRBV4-1 with TRBJ2-5; D is uncertain. Germline V gene lookup returns CDR1 MGHRA and CDR2 YSYEKL. The length of the CDR3 is 15 residues. V was clipped by 1 base and J by 0 bases, with 9 bases between them. The CDR3 DNA is TGCGCCAGCAGCCAAGTCGCCACACACCAAGAGACCCAGTACTTC. Its translation is CASSQVATHQETQYF.

The J gene is TRBJ2-1, the V gene TRBV12-5, with D unresolved. V was pared by 2 bases and J by 6 bases, with 5 bases between. The CDR3 covers 12 residues. Germline CDR1 reads LGHNT; CDR2 reads FRNRAP. This CDR3 is CASGLTINEQFF. For the CDR3, the DNA is TGTGCTAGTGGTTTGACTATCAATGAGCAGTTCTTC.

This chain connects TRBV14 to TRBJ1-6; D is perhaps TRBD1 (5 bases). The CDR3 has 13 residues. Germline V gene data show CDR1 as SGHDN and CDR2 as FVKESK. The germline V and J ends were trimmed by 0 bases and 8 bases, with 5 bases remaining between them. DNA of the CDR3: TGTGCCAGCAGCCAAGAAGGGGATTCACCCCTCCACTTT. Protein product: CASSQEGDSPLHF.

This rearrangement joins TRBV5-4 to TRBJ2-5; no definite D call. V was cut by 4 bases and J by 4 bases, with 14 bases left in between. In germline, CDR1 is SGHNT, CDR2 YYREEE (reference sequence). The CDR3 is made up of 14 amino acids. CDR3 coding DNA: TGTGCCAGCAGCCTATCCGGATCCCTAGAGACCCAGTACTTC. Protein sequence: CASSLSGSLETQYF.

V is TRBV29-1 and J is TRBJ2-5; 7 bases are a match to TRBD1. V lost 4 bases to trimming and J lost 4 bases; unmatched junction nucleotides: 9. The CDR3 is 14 amino acids. Germline V gene data show CDR1 as SQVTM and CDR2 as ANQGSEA. CDR3 amino acids: CSVGGVTGTETQYF. The CDR3 region has the DNA TGCAGCGTTGGTGGGGTGACAGGGACAGAGACCCAGTACTTC.

The chain joins TRBV9 to TRBJ1-2; 8 bases align to TRBD1. From germline, CDR1 is SGDLS and CDR2 YYNGEE. The CDR3 contains 15 residues. With 3 bases clipped from V and 7 bases from J, the junction kept 11 bases outside the gene matches. CDR3: CASSDRGAYFLGYTF. CDR3 nucleotide sequence: TGTGCCAGCAGCGACAGGGGGGCTTATTTTCTTGGCTACACCTTC.

This clone was seen more than once but under ten times. The chain couples TRBV7-9 to TRBJ2-7; no firm D call. CDR1 and CDR2 (germline): SEHNR, FQNEAQ (reference sequence). The CDR3 runs 13 residues. Trimming took off 0 bases at V and 2 bases at J, with 5 bases between the two ends. The CDR3 DNA is TGTGCCAGCAGCTTAGCTGGGACCTACGAGCAGTACTTC. Translation: CASSLAGTYEQYF.